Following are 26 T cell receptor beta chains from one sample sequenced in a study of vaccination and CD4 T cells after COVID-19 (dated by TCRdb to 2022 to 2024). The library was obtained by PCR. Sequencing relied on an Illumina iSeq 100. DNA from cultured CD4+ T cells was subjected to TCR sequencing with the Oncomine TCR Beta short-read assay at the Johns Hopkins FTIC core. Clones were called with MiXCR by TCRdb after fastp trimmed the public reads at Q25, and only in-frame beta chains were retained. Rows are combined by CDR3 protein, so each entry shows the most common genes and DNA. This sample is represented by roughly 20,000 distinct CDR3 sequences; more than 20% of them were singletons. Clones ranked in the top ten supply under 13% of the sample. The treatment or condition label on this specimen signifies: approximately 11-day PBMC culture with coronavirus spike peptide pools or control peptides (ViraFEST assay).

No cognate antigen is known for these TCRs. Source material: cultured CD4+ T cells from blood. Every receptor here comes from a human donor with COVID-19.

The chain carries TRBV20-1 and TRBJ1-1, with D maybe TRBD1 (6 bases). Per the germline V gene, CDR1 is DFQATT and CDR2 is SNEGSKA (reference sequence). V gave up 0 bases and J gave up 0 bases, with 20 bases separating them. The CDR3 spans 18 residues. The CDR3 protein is CSARDPQRGRLMNTEAFF. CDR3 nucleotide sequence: TGCAGTGCTAGAGACCCCCAGCGGGGGCGGTTAATGAACACTGAAGCTTTCTTT.

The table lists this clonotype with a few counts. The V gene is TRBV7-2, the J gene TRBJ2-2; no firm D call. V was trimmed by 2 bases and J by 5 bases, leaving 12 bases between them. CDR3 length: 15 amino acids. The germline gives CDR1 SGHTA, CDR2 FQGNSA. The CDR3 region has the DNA TGTGCCAGCAGCTTATCTGGTCGAGAAACCGGGGAGCTGTTTTTT. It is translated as CASSLSGRETGELFF.

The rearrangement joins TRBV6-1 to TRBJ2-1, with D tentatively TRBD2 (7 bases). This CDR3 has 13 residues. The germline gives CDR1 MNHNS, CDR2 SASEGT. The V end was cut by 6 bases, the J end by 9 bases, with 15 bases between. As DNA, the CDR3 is TGTGCCAGCAGGGGGAGGGGGAGACTTGAGCAGTTCTTC. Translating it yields CASRGRGRLEQFF.

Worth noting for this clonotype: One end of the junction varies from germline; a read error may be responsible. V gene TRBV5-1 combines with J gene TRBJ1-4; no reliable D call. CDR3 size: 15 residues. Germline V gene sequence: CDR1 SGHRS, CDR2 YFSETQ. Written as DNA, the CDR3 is TGCGTCAGCAGCTTGATGGGCGGCACTAATGAAAAACTGTTTTTT. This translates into CVSSLMGGTNEKLFF. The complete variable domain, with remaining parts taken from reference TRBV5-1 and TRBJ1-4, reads KAGVTQTPRYLIKTRGQQVTLSCSPISGHRSVSWYQQTPGQGLQFLFEYFSETQRNKGNFPGRFSGRQFSNSRSEMNVSTLELGDSALYLCVSSLMGGTNEKLFFGSGTQLSVL.

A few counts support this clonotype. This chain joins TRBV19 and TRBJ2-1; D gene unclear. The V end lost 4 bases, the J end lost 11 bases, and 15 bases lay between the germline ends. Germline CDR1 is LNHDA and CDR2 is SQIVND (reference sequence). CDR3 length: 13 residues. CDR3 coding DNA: TGTGCCAGTAGTACCCCCGGCCCGAGGAAGCAGTTCTTC. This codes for CASSTPGPRKQFF.

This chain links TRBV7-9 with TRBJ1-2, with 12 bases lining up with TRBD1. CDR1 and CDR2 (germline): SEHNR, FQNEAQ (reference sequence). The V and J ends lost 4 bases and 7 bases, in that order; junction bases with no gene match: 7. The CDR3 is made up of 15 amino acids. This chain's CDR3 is CASSSGTGGLGGYTF. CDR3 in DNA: TGTGCCAGCAGCTCCGGGACAGGGGGCTTGGGTGGCTACACCTTC.

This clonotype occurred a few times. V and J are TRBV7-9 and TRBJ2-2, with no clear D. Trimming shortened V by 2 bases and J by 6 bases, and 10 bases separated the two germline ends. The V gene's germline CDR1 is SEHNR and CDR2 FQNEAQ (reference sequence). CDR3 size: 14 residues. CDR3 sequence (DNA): TGTGCCAGCAGCTTAATATGGGGTCCCGGGGAGCTGTTTTTT. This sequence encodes CASSLIWGPGELFF. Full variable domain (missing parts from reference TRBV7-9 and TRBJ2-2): DTGVSQNPRHKITKRGQNVTFRCDPISEHNRLYWYRQTLGQGPEFLTYFQNEAQLEKSRLLSDRFSAERPKGSFSTLEIQRTEQGDSAMYLCASSLIWGPGELFFGEGSRLTVL.

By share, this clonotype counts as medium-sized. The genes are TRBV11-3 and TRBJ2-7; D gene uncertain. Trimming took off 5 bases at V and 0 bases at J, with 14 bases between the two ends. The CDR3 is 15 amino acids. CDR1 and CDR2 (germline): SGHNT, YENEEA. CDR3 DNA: TGTGCCAGCAGCAAAGGAGCGTCAAGCTCCTACGAGCAGTACTTC. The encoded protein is CASSKGASSSYEQYF.

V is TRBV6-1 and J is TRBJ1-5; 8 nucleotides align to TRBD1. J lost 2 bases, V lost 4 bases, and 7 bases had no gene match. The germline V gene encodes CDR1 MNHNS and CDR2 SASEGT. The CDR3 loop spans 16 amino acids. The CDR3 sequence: CASSGGGGQGNQPQHF. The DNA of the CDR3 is TGTGCCAGCAGTGGGGGTGGGGGACAGGGCAATCAGCCCCAGCATTTT.

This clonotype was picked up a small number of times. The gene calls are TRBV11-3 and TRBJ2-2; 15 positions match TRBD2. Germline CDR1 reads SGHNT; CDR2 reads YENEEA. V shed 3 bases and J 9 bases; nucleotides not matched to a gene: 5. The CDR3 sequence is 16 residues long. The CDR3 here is CASSFGLAGGYRELFF. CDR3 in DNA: TGTGCCAGCAGCTTTGGACTAGCGGGGGGGTACAGGGAGCTGTTTTTT.

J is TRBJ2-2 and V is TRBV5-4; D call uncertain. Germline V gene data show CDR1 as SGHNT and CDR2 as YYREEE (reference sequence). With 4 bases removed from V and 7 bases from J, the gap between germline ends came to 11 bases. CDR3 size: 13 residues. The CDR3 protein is CASSELGFGELFF. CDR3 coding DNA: TGTGCCAGCAGCGAGTTGGGGTTCGGGGAGCTGTTTTTT.

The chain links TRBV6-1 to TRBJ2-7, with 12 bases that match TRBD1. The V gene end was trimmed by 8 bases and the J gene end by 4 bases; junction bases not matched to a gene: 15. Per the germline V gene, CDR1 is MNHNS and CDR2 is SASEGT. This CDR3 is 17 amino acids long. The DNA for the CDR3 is TGTGCCAGCGGACCTGCCGGGACAGGGGGCGTTCGGTACGAGCAGTACTTC. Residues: CASGPAGTGGVRYEQYF.

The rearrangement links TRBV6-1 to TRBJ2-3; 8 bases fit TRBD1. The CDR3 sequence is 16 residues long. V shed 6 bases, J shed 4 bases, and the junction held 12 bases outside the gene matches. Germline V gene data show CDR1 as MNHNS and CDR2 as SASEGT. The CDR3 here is CASREGLDRAADTQYF. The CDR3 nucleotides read TGTGCCAGCAGGGAGGGCCTGGACAGGGCGGCAGATACGCAGTATTTT.

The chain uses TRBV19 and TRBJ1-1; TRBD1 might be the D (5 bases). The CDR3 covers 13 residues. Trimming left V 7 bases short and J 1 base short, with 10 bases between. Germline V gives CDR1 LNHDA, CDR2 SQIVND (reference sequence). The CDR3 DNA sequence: TGTGCCAGTAAGGCCGGACAGAACACTGAAGCTTTCTTT. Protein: CASKAGQNTEAFF.

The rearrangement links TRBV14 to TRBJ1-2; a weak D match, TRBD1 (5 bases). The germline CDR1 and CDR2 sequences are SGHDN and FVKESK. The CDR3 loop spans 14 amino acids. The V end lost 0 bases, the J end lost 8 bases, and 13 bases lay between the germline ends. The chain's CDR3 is CASSQEFRDGGYTF. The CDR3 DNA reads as TGTGCCAGCAGCCAAGAATTTCGGGACGGGGGCTACACCTTC.

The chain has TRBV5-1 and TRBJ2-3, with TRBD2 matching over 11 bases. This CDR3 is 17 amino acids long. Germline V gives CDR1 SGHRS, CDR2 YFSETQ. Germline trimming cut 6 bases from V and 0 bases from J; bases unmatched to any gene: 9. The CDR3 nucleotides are TGCGCCAGCATGTCCATAGCGGGGGGGCCTAGCACAGATACGCAGTATTTT. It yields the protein CASMSIAGGPSTDTQYF.

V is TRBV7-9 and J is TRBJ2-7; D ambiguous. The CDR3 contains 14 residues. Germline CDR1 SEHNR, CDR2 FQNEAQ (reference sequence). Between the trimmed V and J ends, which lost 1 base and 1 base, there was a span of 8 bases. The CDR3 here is CASSLELVSYEQYF. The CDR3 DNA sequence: TGTGCCAGCAGCTTAGAGCTGGTTTCCTACGAGCAGTACTTC.

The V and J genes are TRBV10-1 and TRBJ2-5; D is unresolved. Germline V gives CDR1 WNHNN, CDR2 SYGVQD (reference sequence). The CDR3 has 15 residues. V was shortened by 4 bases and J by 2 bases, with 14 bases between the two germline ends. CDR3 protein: CASSADNSLQETQYF. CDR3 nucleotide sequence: TGCGCCAGCAGTGCGGATAACTCACTTCAAGAGACCCAGTACTTC.

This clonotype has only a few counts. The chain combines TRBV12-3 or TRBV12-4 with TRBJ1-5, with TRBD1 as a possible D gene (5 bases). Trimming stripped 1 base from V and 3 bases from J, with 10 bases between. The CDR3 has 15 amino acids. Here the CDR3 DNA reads TGTGCCAGCAGTTTAGTGTTGGGGGACAATCAGCCCCAGCATTTT. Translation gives CASSLVLGDNQPQHF.

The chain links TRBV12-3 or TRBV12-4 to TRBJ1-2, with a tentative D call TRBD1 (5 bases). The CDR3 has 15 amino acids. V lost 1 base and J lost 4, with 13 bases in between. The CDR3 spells CASSLGSGTPYGYTF. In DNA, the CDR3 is TGTGCCAGCAGTTTAGGATCAGGGACGCCCTATGGCTACACCTTC.

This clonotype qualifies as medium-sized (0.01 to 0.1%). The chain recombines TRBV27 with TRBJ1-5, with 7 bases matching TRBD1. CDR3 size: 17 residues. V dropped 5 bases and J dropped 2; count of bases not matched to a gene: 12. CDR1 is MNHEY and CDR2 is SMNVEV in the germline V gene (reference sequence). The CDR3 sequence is CASSDLSRGPGNQPQHF. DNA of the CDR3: TGTGCCAGCAGTGACCTCTCGAGGGGGCCGGGCAATCAGCCCCAGCATTTT.

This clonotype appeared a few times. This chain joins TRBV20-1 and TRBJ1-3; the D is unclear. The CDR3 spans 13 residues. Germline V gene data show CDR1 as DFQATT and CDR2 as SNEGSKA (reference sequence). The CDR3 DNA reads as TGCAGCGCAACCAGAACCTCTGGAAACACCATATATTTT. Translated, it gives CSATRTSGNTIYF.

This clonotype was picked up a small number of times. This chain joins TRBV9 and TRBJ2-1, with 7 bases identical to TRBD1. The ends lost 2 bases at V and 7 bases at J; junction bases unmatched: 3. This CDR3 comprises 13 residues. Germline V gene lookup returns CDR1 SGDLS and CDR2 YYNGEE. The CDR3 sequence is CASSVTGLNEQFF. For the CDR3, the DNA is TGTGCCAGCAGCGTGACAGGGTTGAATGAGCAGTTCTTC. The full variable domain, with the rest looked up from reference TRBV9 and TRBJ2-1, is DSGVTQTPKHLITATGQRVTLRCSPRSGDLSVYWYQQSLDQGLQFLIQYYNGEERAKGNILERFSAQQFPDLHSELNLSSLELGDSALYFCASSVTGLNEQFFGPGTRLTVL.

The DNA of the CDR3 is TGTGCCAGCAGGACGACAGGGGAAAATCAGCCCCAGCATTTT. Encoded protein: CASRTTGENQPQHF. The V gene is TRBV6-1, the J gene TRBJ1-5; 8 bases match TRBD1. Germline CDR1 reads MNHNS; CDR2 reads SASEGT. The ends lost 6 bases at V and 4 bases at J; junction bases unmatched: 5. The CDR3 length is 14 residues.

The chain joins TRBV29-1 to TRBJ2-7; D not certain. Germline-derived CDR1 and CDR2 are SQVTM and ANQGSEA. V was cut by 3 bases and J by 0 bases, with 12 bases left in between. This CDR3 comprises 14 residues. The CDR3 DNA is TGCAGCGTTGAGAGGACGGAGAGCTCCTACGAGCAGTACTTC. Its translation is CSVERTESSYEQYF.

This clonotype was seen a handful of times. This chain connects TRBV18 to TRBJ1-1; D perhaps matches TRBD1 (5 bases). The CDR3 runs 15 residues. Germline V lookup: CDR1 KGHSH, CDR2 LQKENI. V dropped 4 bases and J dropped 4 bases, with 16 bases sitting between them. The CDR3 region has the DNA TGTGCCAGCTCACGCGACGAGGGGACGGGCACTGAAGCTTTCTTT. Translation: CASSRDEGTGTEAFF.